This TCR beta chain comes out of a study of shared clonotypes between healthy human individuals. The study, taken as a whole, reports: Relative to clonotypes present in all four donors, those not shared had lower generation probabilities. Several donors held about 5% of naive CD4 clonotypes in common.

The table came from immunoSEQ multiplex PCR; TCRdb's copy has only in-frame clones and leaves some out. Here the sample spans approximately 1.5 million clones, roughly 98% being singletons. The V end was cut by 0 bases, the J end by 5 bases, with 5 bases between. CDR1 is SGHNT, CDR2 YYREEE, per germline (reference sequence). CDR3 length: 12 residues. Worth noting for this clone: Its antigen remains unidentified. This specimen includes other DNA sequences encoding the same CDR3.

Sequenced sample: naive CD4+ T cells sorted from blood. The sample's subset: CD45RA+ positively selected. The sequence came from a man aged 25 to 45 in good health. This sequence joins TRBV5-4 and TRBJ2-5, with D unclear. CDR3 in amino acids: CASSLVAETQYF. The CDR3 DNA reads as TGTGCCAGCAGCTTGGTGGCGGAGACCCAGTACTTC.